The 28 T cell receptor beta chains given below trace back to one sample, sequenced in a study of T-cell reconstitution after alpha-beta-depleted transplantation in children. Construction of the TCRbeta library involved unique molecular identifiers. MiXCR was run by TCRdb on the PCR reads, yielding one entry per CDR3 protein. This table holds roughly 300,000 distinct CDR3 sequences, about 9.4% found once. Source: PBMCs from the stem cell graft donor, taken from the stem cell graft. The source is a human donor who donated a stem cell graft to a child with acute lymphoblastic leukemia.

This clonotype occurred a few times. The V and J genes are TRBV4-3 and TRBJ2-7; TRBD1 or TRBD2 may be the D gene (6 bases each). V lost 5 bases and J 2 bases, leaving 16 bases between the germline ends. The CDR3 covers 15 residues. Germline V gene data show CDR1 as LGHNA and CDR2 as YSLEER. The CDR3 DNA is TGCGCCAGCAGCTTAAAGGGGGGAAACCCCTACGAGCAGTACTTC. Translated, it gives CASSLKGGNPYEQYF.

This clonotype was seen a handful of times. The chain recombines TRBV6-5 with TRBJ2-3, with 8 bases lining up with TRBD2. Germline CDR1 MNHEY, CDR2 SVGAGI. The CDR3 is 17 amino acids. The J segment lost 5 bases and the V segment lost 0 bases, leaving 10 bases of the junction unmatched. The CDR3 sequence: CASSYSKTGGPRDTQYF. The CDR3 DNA follows: TGTGCCAGCAGTTACTCGAAGACGGGAGGGCCGAGAGATACGCAGTATTTT.

This clonotype was observed many times. The chain has TRBV11-1 and TRBJ2-5; TRBD2 matches 11 bases. Looked up from germline, CDR1 is SGHAT and CDR2 is FQDESV (reference sequence). There are 17 residues in the CDR3. With V trimmed by 8 bases and J by 0 bases, 11 bases remained unmatched. CDR3 region: CASQRLAGGGYQETQYF. The DNA for the CDR3 is TGTGCCAGCCAGAGGCTAGCGGGAGGCGGGTACCAAGAGACCCAGTACTTC.

This chain uses TRBV29-1 with TRBJ2-1; D is unresolved. Germline-derived CDR1 and CDR2 are SQVTM and ANQGSEA. Trimming took 8 bases from V and 4 from J, leaving 9 bases between them. This CDR3 comprises 11 residues. Here the CDR3 DNA reads TGCAGCATGGAGATTTACAATGAGCAGTTCTTC. It translates to CSMEIYNEQFF.

This clonotype was observed a handful of times. V and J are TRBV7-2 and TRBJ2-7; TRBD1 matches at 7 bases. V lost 7 bases to trimming and J lost 3 bases; unmatched junction nucleotides: 6. CDR1 is SGHTA, CDR2 FQGNSA, per germline. This CDR3 has 13 residues. CDR3 bases: TGTGCCAGCACCGGGACAGCTAACTACGAGCAGTACTTC. It specifies CASTGTANYEQYF. The variable domain in full, completed from reference TRBV7-2 and TRBJ2-7, reads GAGVSQSPSNKVTEKGKDVELRCDPISGHTALYWYRQSLGQGLEFLIYFQGNSAPDKSGLPSDRFSAERTGGSVSTLTIQRTQQEDSAVYLCASTGTANYEQYFGPGTRLTVT.

This clonotype was picked up a small number of times. This chain links TRBV5-1 with TRBJ1-1; tentatively, D is TRBD1 (6 bases). CDR3 size: 16 residues. V lost 4 bases and J lost 3, with 19 bases in between. Germline V gene data show CDR1 as SGHRS and CDR2 as YFSETQ. CDR3 in DNA: TGCGCCAGCAGCCCCTTCGGGGGCAGGGGATACACTGAAGCTTTCTTT. Translated: CASSPFGGRGYTEAFF. Combining the CDR3 with reference TRBV5-1 and TRBJ1-1 gives the whole variable domain KAGVTQTPRYLIKTRGQQVTLSCSPISGHRSVSWYQQTPGQGLQFLFEYFSETQRNKGNFPGRFSGRQFSNSRSEMNVSTLELGDSALYLCASSPFGGRGYTEAFFGQGTRLTVV.

This clonotype was seen more than once but under ten times. The CDR3 is CASSSSGMSDTQYF. CDR3 DNA: TGTGCCAGTAGCTCATCAGGGATGTCGGATACGCAGTATTTT. The chain uses TRBV19 and TRBJ2-3; tentative D call: TRBD1 (5 bases). V was cut by 6 bases and J by 6 bases, with 16 bases left in between. Germline V gene sequence: CDR1 LNHDA, CDR2 SQIVND (reference sequence). CDR3 size: 14 residues.

The chain couples TRBV7-9 to TRBJ2-5; tentatively, D is TRBD1 (6 bases). V was shortened by 10 bases and J by 3 bases, with 18 bases between the two germline ends. CDR1 and CDR2 (germline): SEHNR, FQNEAQ (reference sequence). The CDR3 is 14 residues long. The CDR3 nucleotides read TGTGCCACCTTCGGGCAGGGGCTCGAAGAGACCCAGTACTTC. Encoded protein: CATFGQGLEETQYF.

This clonotype was picked up a small number of times. The V gene is TRBV20-1, the J gene TRBJ2-3; D is unresolved. Between the trimmed V and J ends, which lost 0 bases and 4 bases, there was a span of 20 bases. The CDR3 spans 17 residues. The V gene's germline CDR1 is DFQATT and CDR2 SNEGSKA (reference sequence). In DNA, the CDR3 is TGCAGTGCTAGAGATCGAGCTAGAAGGAGCGAGTCAGATACGCAGTATTTT. Translated, it gives CSARDRARRSESDTQYF.

The chain couples TRBV29-1 to TRBJ2-7, with a weak D call TRBD2 (6 bases). The V and J ends lost 5 bases and 2 bases respectively, with 13 bases between them. The CDR3 is 13 amino acids. CDR1 is SQVTM and CDR2 is ANQGSEA in the germline V gene. DNA for the CDR3: TGCAGCGTTTCCGGGACTCAAGCCTACGAGCAGTACTTC. It yields the protein CSVSGTQAYEQYF.

The table lists this clonotype with a few counts. The chain joins TRBV27 to TRBJ2-3, with no clear D. The V end was cut by 5 bases, the J end by 1 base, with 10 bases between. CDR1 MNHEY and CDR2 SMNVEV come from the germline V gene (reference sequence). This CDR3 spans 14 amino acids. This chain's CDR3 is CASSTSDGTDTQYF. The CDR3 DNA reads TGTGCCAGCAGTACCTCGGACGGCACAGATACGCAGTATTTT.

The table lists this clonotype with a few counts. V is TRBV2 and J is TRBJ2-1, with 11 bases aligning to TRBD2. Per germline, CDR1 SNHLY and CDR2 FYNNEI. The CDR3 covers 16 residues. J lost 2 bases, V lost 6 bases, and 6 bases had no gene match. CDR3 protein: CASRTPGLAAYNEQFF. CDR3 nucleotide sequence: TGTGCCAGCAGGACGCCGGGACTAGCGGCCTACAATGAGCAGTTCTTC.

A remark on this clonotype: Germline is not matched at one junction end, which may reflect a read error. The chain couples TRBV2 to TRBJ2-5; 14 nucleotides line up with TRBD2. The CDR3 is made up of 19 amino acids. Germline V lookup: CDR1 SNHLY, CDR2 FYNNEI. In DNA, the CDR3 is TGTGCCATCAGTCTCGGGACTAGCGGGAGAATTTGGAGTAGGGAGACCCAGTACTTC. Encoded protein: CAISLGTSGRIWSRETQYF.

There are a few counts of this clonotype. The rearrangement uses TRBV5-8 and TRBJ2-2, with 7 bases aligning to TRBD2. Germline V lookup: CDR1 SGHTS, CDR2 YDEGEE. This CDR3 is built from 17 residues. V dropped 0 bases and J dropped 3; count of bases not matched to a gene: 8. The CDR3 DNA sequence: TGTGCCAGCAGCTTGGGAGTTAGCGGGTCCCACACCGGGGAGCTGTTTTTT. Residues: CASSLGVSGSHTGELFF.

This clonotype was counted only a few times. The chain couples TRBV12-3 or TRBV12-4 to TRBJ2-3; 7 bases are a match to TRBD1. The CDR3 sequence is 15 residues long. The V segment lost 3 bases and the J segment 4 bases; nucleotides outside the gene matches: 7. The CDR3 DNA reads as TGTGCCAGCAGTTTCCAACAGGGGATCGCAGATACGCAGTATTTT. This translates into CASSFQQGIADTQYF.

The rearrangement links TRBV20-1 to TRBJ1-2; unclear D gene. Trimming shortened V by 0 bases and J by 1 base, and 6 bases separated the two germline ends. Germline loops: CDR1 DFQATT, CDR2 SNEGSKA (reference sequence). CDR3 length equals 13 residues. The CDR3 region has the DNA TGCAGTGCTAGAGATACCAATAACTATGGCTACACCTTC. Amino acid sequence: CSARDTNNYGYTF.

This clonotype showed up just once. This chain uses TRBV27 with TRBJ2-1, with a tentative D call TRBD1 (5 bases). Germline CDR1 reads MNHEY; CDR2 reads SMNVEV (reference sequence). The germline V and J ends were trimmed by 5 bases and 0 bases, with 11 bases remaining between them. The CDR3 is made up of 15 amino acids. This chain's CDR3 is CASSPLQDSYNEQFF. The CDR3 coding sequence is TGTGCCAGCAGTCCTCTACAGGACTCCTACAATGAGCAGTTCTTC.

The gene calls are TRBV7-2 and TRBJ2-7, with a weak D call TRBD2 (6 bases). V shed 1 base and J shed 3 bases, with 13 bases lying between them. The germline V gene has CDR1 SGHTA and CDR2 FQGNSA. The CDR3 length is 15 residues. In nucleotides, the CDR3 is TGTGCCAGCAGCTTAGGGCTAGCGTTTCACTACGAGCAGTACTTC. It is translated as CASSLGLAFHYEQYF.

At least ten counts were recorded for this clonotype. The chain joins TRBV27 to TRBJ2-7; D remains ambiguous. The CDR3 is 11 amino acids. Germline V gives CDR1 MNHEY, CDR2 SMNVEV (reference sequence). V was shortened by 2 bases and J by 6 bases, with 5 bases between the two germline ends. Here the CDR3 reads CASSLGPEQYF. The DNA of the CDR3 is TGTGCCAGCAGTTTAGGCCCCGAGCAGTACTTC.

This clonotype was counted between two and nine times. This rearrangement joins TRBV4-1 to TRBJ1-4; unclear D gene. The CDR3 length is 13 residues. CDR1 MGHRA and CDR2 YSYEKL come from the germline V gene. The V and J ends lost 0 bases and 15 bases respectively, with 14 bases between them. The chain's CDR3 is CASSQDGVRAVFF. The CDR3 region has the DNA TGCGCCAGCAGCCAAGATGGAGTTAGGGCAGTGTTTTTT.

This clonotype was counted ten times or more. The chain couples TRBV14 to TRBJ2-7; D unclear. The germline V and J ends were trimmed by 4 bases and 0 bases, with 7 bases remaining between them. CDR3 size: 13 residues. Germline V gene lookup returns CDR1 SGHDN and CDR2 FVKESK. Written as DNA, the CDR3 is TGTGCCAGCAGCCTTCTTAGCTCCTACGAGCAGTACTTC. This translates into CASSLLSSYEQYF. The full variable domain, its missing parts supplied by reference TRBV14 and TRBJ2-7, is EAGVTQFPSHSVIEKGQTVTLRCDPISGHDNLYWYRRVMGKEIKFLLHFVKESKQDESGMPNNRFLAERTGGTYSTLKVQPAELEDSGVYFCASSLLSSYEQYFGPGTRLTVT.

Ten or more counts support this clonotype. The chain employs TRBV7-9 and TRBJ1-2; D unresolved. Germline assignment: CDR1 SEHNR and CDR2 FQNEAQ (reference sequence). The CDR3 consists of 16 residues. V shed 5 bases and J shed 0 bases, with 16 bases lying between them. The CDR3 protein is CASSPTPTFTNYGYTF. The CDR3 bases are TGTGCCAGCAGCCCAACACCGACTTTCACTAACTATGGCTACACCTTC.

Turning to this clonotype: A much larger clone lies one base from this, so it may be a read error. This chain connects TRBV7-9 to TRBJ2-7; 7 bases match TRBD2. The CDR3 contains 15 residues. Germline CDR1 reads SEHNR; CDR2 reads FQNEAQ (reference sequence). The CDR3 reads CAGSWSRDYDYEQYF. Written as DNA, the CDR3 is TGTGCCGGCAGCTGGTCCCGGGACTACGACTACGAGCAGTACTTC.

The chain uses TRBV12-3 or TRBV12-4 and TRBJ2-1, with D possibly TRBD1 on 5 matching bases. CDR3 length equals 15 residues. V dropped 6 bases and J dropped 0 bases, with 12 bases sitting between them. The CDR3 nucleotides are TGTGCCAGCAGCCGGACACCGAGCTCCTACAATGAGCAGTTCTTC. Protein product: CASSRTPSSYNEQFF.

This chain links TRBV28 with TRBJ2-7; 7 positions agree with TRBD2. V gave up 3 bases and J gave up 2 bases; unmatched junction bases: 4. Germline CDR1 reads MDHEN; CDR2 reads SYDVKM. The CDR3 has 14 amino acids. CDR3 residues: CASSFREATYEQYF. The CDR3 DNA follows: TGTGCCAGCAGTTTCCGGGAGGCCACCTACGAGCAGTACTTC.

This clonotype appeared many times. This chain joins TRBV12-3 or TRBV12-4 and TRBJ2-7; D may be TRBD1 (6 bases). V gave up 7 bases and J gave up 1 base, with 11 bases separating them. There are 13 residues in the CDR3. The CDR3 sequence is CASTNRDSYEQYF. CDR3 sequence (DNA): TGTGCCAGCACCAACAGGGATTCCTACGAGCAGTACTTC.

This clonotype was recorded a few times. The chain uses TRBV12-3 or TRBV12-4 and TRBJ2-7; D might be TRBD2 (5 bases). Trimming pared 8 bases from V and 1 base from J, leaving 12 bases between. This CDR3 contains 13 residues. CDR3 nucleotide sequence: TGTGCCAGCCGATGGACGGGGTCCTACGAGCAGTACTTC. Translation gives CASRWTGSYEQYF.

Remarks on this clonotype: One end of the junction is discordant with germline, which a read error may explain. The J gene is TRBJ1-5, the V gene TRBV5-5; no clear D gene. This CDR3 contains 14 residues. Germline lookup yields CDR1 SGHKS and CDR2 YYEKEE (reference sequence). The CDR3 sequence is CASSLRADNPPQHF. The CDR3, as DNA: TGTGCCAGCAGTCTGAGAGCAGACAATCCGCCCCAGCATTTT.